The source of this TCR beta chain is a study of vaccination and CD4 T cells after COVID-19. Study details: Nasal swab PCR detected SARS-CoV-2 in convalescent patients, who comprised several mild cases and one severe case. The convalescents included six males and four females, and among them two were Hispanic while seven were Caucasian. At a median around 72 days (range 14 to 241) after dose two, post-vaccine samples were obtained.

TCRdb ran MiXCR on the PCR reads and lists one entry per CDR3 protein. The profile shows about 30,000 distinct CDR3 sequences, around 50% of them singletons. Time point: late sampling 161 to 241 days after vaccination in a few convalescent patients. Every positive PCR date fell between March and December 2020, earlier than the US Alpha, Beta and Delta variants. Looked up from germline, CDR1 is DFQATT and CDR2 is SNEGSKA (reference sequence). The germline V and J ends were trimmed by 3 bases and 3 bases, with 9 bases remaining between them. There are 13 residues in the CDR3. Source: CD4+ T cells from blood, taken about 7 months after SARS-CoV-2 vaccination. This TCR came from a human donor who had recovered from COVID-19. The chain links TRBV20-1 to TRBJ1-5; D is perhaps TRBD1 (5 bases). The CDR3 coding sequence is TGCAGTGCTAGTCGGGGGAACAATCAGCCCCAGCATTTT. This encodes CSASRGNNQPQHF.